This record covers a single T cell receptor beta chain. The data originate from a study of monozygotic twins with inflammatory bowel disease. TCRdb reanalyzed the 5' RACE reads and collapses them to one entry per CDR3 protein, without DNA. Reported are about 300,000 distinct CDR3 sequences; the ten largest clones contain over 5%. The germline V gene has CDR1 MNHEY and CDR2 SVGEGT. This CDR3 has 17 residues. Someone took an approximately 2.5 ml blood sample from each of the donors. Investigators extracted total RNA from whole blood and did not sort T cells. Sequenced material: blood. The sequence was obtained from a human donor with ulcerative colitis or Crohn's disease, or a healthy co-twin of an affected twin (not recorded which). The genes are TRBV6-2 or TRBV6-3 and TRBJ2-1. This CDR3 is CASRPNPTRGSYNEQFF.